One sample yielded the 18 T cell receptor beta chains listed below, sequenced in a study of identical twins. In TCRdb, the 5' RACE reads were re-called with MiXCR into one record per CDR3 protein. Found here are approximately 230,000 distinct CDR3 sequences, roughly 7.1% of them singletons; the top ten hold roughly 15%. This same sample was also taken into another study, of T cells expressing NK-cell markers.

The sample was CD8+ T cells sorted from blood. The receptors stem from a woman under 30 in good health.

The gene calls are TRBV7-6 and TRBJ2-7; the match to TRBD2 covers 7 bases. There are 15 residues in the CDR3. CDR1 and CDR2 from the germline V gene are SGHVS and FNYEAQ. Trimming cost V 1 base and J 7 bases; bases outside gene matches: 10. The CDR3 sequence: CASSLGVGGPWEQYF. The CDR3 DNA is TGTGCCAGCAGCTTAGGGGTGGGAGGGCCATGGGAGCAGTACTTC.

This clonotype was observed at least ten times. The V gene is TRBV7-9, the J gene TRBJ2-7; 9 positions agree with TRBD1. V trimming: 6 bases; J trimming: 5 bases; junction bases outside the gene matches: 5. Germline V lookup: CDR1 SEHNR, CDR2 FQNEAQ (reference sequence). The CDR3 has 13 amino acids. In DNA, the CDR3 is TGTGCCAGCAGTCCGGGACAGGGTAACGAGCAGTACTTC. Its protein product is CASSPGQGNEQYF.

In this sample, this clonotype turned up a few times. This rearrangement joins TRBV20-1 to TRBJ2-5; 7 bases are shared with TRBD2. The junction had 7 bases not matched to a gene; V was cut back by 6 bases and J by 0 bases. This CDR3 spans 14 amino acids. Germline CDR1 reads DFQATT; CDR2 reads SNEGSKA (reference sequence). DNA for the CDR3: TGCAGTGCCCTGGGGGGAGGGAACCAAGAGACCCAGTACTTC. This translates into CSALGGGNQETQYF.

This clonotype has only a few counts. The CDR3, as DNA: TGTGCCAGCAGTTTGAGGTGGGGCGAGCAGTACTTC. This codes for CASSLRWGEQYF. The V and J genes are TRBV12-3 or TRBV12-4 and TRBJ2-7, with D unresolved. V gave up 3 bases and J gave up 6 bases, with 9 bases separating them. The CDR3 is 12 amino acids.

The genes are TRBV10-3 and TRBJ2-7; TRBD2 aligns across 10 bases. This CDR3 is built from 15 residues. With 3 bases clipped from V and 3 bases from J, the junction kept 5 bases outside the gene matches. Germline CDR1 and CDR2: ENHRY and SYGVKD. CDR3 region: CAISDKREGVYEQYF. In DNA, the CDR3 is TGTGCCATCAGTGATAAGCGGGAGGGTGTCTACGAGCAGTACTTC.

This clonotype was seen repeatedly, ten times or more. The gene calls are TRBV3-1 and TRBJ2-3; D gene uncertain. V gave up 1 base and J gave up 2 bases, with 4 bases separating them. Germline CDR1 and CDR2: LGHDT and YNNKEL (reference sequence). This CDR3 is 13 amino acids long. The CDR3 here is CASSQGITDTQYF. Written as DNA, the CDR3 is TGTGCCAGCAGCCAAGGAATCACAGATACGCAGTATTTT.

The sample holds a few counts of this clonotype. CDR3 sequence reads: CASDDRGWAEAFF. The CDR3 bases are TGTGCCAGCGATGACAGGGGGTGGGCTGAAGCTTTCTTT. This sequence joins TRBV2 and TRBJ1-1; TRBD1 aligns across 9 bases. The CDR3 covers 13 residues. From germline, CDR1 is SNHLY and CDR2 FYNNEI. V lost 8 bases to trimming and J lost 6 bases; unmatched junction nucleotides: 7.

The chain recombines TRBV5-1 with TRBJ2-5, with no clear D. V dropped 1 base and J dropped 5 bases, with 15 bases sitting between them. The CDR3 is 15 amino acids. CDR1 is SGHRS, CDR2 YFSETQ, per germline. The CDR3 is CASSLTTHPRETQYF. CDR3 in DNA: TGCGCCAGCAGCTTGACAACACACCCGCGGGAGACCCAGTACTTC.

The CDR3 DNA reads TGCAGTGCTACCGGACTAGCGGAGAACACCGGGGAGCTGTTTTTT. Translated: CSATGLAENTGELFF. The gene calls are TRBV20-1 and TRBJ2-2; 10 nucleotides align to TRBD2. The CDR3 runs to 15 residues. V shed 4 bases, J shed 1 base, and the junction held 3 bases outside the gene matches. Looked up from germline, CDR1 is DFQATT and CDR2 is SNEGSKA (reference sequence).

This clonotype was recorded a few times. The chain joins TRBV2 to TRBJ1-4; 11 nucleotides align to TRBD1. From germline, CDR1 is SNHLY and CDR2 FYNNEI. The V and J ends lost 6 bases and 6 bases, in that order; junction bases with no gene match: 12. This CDR3 has 17 amino acids. The CDR3, as DNA: TGTGCCAGCAGCGTCCCGGACAGGGGGCTTAGGGATGAAAAACTGTTTTTT. Translated, it gives CASSVPDRGLRDEKLFF.

This clonotype was seen ten or more times. V is TRBV6-5 and J is TRBJ2-1, with 7 bases aligning to TRBD2. Germline values: CDR1 MNHEY, CDR2 SVGAGI. The length of the CDR3 is 16 residues. V shed 0 bases and J 6 bases; nucleotides not matched to a gene: 8. The CDR3 loop reads CASSYSNGLGSNEQFF. The DNA of the CDR3 is TGTGCCAGCAGTTACTCGAATGGACTAGGGTCCAATGAGCAGTTCTTC.

This chain links TRBV12-5 with TRBJ2-3; 8 nucleotides align to TRBD2. Germline CDR1 LGHNT, CDR2 FRNRAP. This CDR3 comprises 15 residues. The V and J ends lost 5 bases and 2 bases, in that order; junction bases with no gene match: 6. The CDR3 sequence is CASGPAGGYTDTQYF. The DNA of the CDR3 is TGTGCTAGTGGTCCCGCGGGGGGCTACACAGATACGCAGTATTTT.

This clonotype was detected a few times. The V call is TRBV11-2, the J call TRBJ2-7; no clear D gene. Trimming pared 5 bases from V and 3 bases from J, leaving 14 bases between. This CDR3 contains 14 residues. CDR1 and CDR2 from the germline V gene are SGHAT and FQNNGV. The CDR3 coding sequence is TGTGCCAGCAGCCCTAGTCCGCAAGACTACGAGCAGTACTTC. This codes for CASSPSPQDYEQYF.

The chain uses TRBV3-1 and TRBJ1-2, with a weak D call TRBD1 (5 bases). CDR1 and CDR2 from the germline V gene are LGHDT and YNNKEL (reference sequence). V was trimmed by 1 base and J by 8 bases, leaving 11 bases between them. The CDR3 contains 13 residues. For the CDR3, the DNA is TGTGCCAGCAGCCAAGTTCAGGGAGGCGGCTACACCTTC. As protein: CASSQVQGGGYTF.

The genes are TRBV30 and TRBJ2-7; 8 nucleotides align to TRBD2. CDR1 and CDR2 (germline): GTSNPN, SVGIG (reference sequence). The CDR3 is made up of 17 amino acids. The ends lost 2 bases at V and 7 bases at J; junction bases unmatched: 19. The CDR3 DNA sequence: TGTGCCTGGAGTTGGATGGCGGGAGGAGGACCGATGAGGGAGCAGTACTTC. Encoded protein: CAWSWMAGGGPMREQYF.

In its sample, this clonotype was seen many times. The J gene is TRBJ1-2, the V gene TRBV12-3 or TRBV12-4; 7 nucleotides match TRBD1. V shed 5 bases, J shed 7 bases, and the junction held 10 bases outside the gene matches. The CDR3 runs to 14 residues. CDR3 loop: CASSPGDSYIGYTF. The CDR3 DNA is TGTGCCAGCAGTCCCGGGGACAGCTATATTGGCTACACCTTC.

V is TRBV9 and J is TRBJ2-3; TRBD2 might be the D (5 bases). The germline V gene has CDR1 SGDLS and CDR2 YYNGEE. V gave up 0 bases and J gave up 2 bases, with 10 bases separating them. The CDR3 spans 15 residues. This CDR3 is CASSVGGSNTDTQYF. CDR3 nucleotides: TGTGCCAGCAGCGTAGGAGGGAGCAACACAGATACGCAGTATTTT.

This clonotype appeared many times. The rearrangement joins TRBV14 to TRBJ1-1; D unclear. Between the trimmed V and J ends, which lost 4 bases and 4 bases, there was a span of 19 bases. CDR1 SGHDN and CDR2 FVKESK come from the germline V gene. CDR3 length: 16 amino acids. The CDR3 reads CASSRDITGRLTEAFF. The CDR3, as DNA: TGTGCCAGCAGCCGCGATATTACCGGTCGTCTCACTGAAGCTTTCTTT.